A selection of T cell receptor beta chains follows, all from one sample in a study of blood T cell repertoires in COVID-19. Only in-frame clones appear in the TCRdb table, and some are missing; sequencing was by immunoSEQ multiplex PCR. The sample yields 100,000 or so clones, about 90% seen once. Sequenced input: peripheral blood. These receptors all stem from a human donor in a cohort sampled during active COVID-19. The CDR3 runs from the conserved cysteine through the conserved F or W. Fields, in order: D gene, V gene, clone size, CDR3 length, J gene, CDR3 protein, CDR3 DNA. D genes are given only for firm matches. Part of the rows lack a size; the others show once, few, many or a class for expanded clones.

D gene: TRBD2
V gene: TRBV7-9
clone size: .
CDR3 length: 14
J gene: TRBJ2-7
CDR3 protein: CASSQLAGGREQYF
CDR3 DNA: TGTGCCAGCAGCCAACTAGCGGGAGGACGCGAGCAGTACTTC

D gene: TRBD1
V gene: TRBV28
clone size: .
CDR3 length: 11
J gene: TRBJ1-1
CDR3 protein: CASSARDRVIF
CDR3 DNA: TGTGCCAGCAGTGCCCGGGACAGGGTGATTTTT

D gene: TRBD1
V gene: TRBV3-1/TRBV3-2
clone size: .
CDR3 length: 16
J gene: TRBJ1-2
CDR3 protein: CASSHTGTDSNYGYTF
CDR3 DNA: TGTGCCAGCAGCCACACCGGGACAGATTCTAACTATGGCTACACCTTC

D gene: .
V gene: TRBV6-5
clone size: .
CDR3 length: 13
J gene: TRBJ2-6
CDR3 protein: CASRNDWFNVLTF
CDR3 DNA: TGTGCCAGCAGGAATGACTGGTTCAACGTCCTGACTTTC

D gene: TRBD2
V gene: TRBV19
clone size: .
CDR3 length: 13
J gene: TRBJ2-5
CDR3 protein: CASNSGGAVSQYF
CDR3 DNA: TGTGCCAGTAACTCGGGAGGCGCTGTATCCCAGTACTTC

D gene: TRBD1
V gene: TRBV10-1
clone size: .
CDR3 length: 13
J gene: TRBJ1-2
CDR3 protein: CASSEGQGHGYTF
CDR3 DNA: TGCGCCAGCAGTGAGGGACAGGGCCATGGCTACACCTTC

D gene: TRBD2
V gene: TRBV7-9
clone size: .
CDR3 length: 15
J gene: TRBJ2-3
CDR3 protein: CAILAGGASTDTQYF
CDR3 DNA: TGTGCCATCCTAGCGGGGGGCGCTAGCACAGATACGCAGTATTTT

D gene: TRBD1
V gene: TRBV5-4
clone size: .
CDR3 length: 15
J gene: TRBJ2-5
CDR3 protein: CATTRGQGYTETQYF
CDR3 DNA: TGTGCCACCACCCGGGGACAGGGGTATACAGAGACCCAGTACTTC

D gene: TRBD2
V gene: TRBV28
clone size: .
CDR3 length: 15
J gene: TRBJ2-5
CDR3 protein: CASSSDGTSRETQYF
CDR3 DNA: TGTGCCAGCAGTTCCGACGGGACTAGCCGAGAGACCCAGTACTTC

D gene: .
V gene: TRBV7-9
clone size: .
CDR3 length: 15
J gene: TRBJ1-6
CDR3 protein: CASSLAGQPNSPLHF
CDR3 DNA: TGTGCCAGCAGCTTAGCAGGACAGCCTAATTCACCCCTCCACTTT

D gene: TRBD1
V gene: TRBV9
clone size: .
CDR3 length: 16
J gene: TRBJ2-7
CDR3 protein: CASSDDPGQALYEQYF
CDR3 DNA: TGTGCCAGCAGCGACGACCCGGGACAGGCCCTCTACGAGCAGTACTTC

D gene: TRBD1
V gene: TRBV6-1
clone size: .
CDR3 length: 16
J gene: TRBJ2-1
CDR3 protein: CASSDPGGGIRNEQFF
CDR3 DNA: TGTGCCAGCAGTGACCCAGGGGGCGGGATTCGTAATGAGCAGTTCTTC

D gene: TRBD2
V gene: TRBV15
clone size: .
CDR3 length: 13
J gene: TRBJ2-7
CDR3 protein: CATSRGLAFEQYF
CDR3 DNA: TGTGCCACCAGCAGGGGACTAGCGTTCGAGCAGTACTTC

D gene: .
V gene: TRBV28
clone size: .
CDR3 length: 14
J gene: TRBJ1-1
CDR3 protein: CASSPGGLGTEAFF
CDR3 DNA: TGTGCCAGCAGTCCAGGCGGGTTAGGAACTGAAGCTTTCTTT

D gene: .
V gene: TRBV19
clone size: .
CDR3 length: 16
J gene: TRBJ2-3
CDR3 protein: CASSTWTDASTDTQYF
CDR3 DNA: TGTGCCAGTAGTACCTGGACTGATGCTAGCACAGATACGCAGTATTTT

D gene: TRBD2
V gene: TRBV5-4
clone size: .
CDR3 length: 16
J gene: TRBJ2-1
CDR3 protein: CASSLLVGRGYNEQFF
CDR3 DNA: TGTGCCAGCAGCTTGCTGGTCGGGAGGGGCTACAATGAGCAGTTCTTC

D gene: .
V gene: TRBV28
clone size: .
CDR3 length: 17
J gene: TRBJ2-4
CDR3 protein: CASIGAFDGRMKHIQYF
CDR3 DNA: TGTGCCAGCATAGGGGCCTTCGACGGCCGGATGAAGCACATTCAGTACTTC

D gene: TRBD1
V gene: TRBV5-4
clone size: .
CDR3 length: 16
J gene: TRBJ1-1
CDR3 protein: CASSLPGQGAVGEAFF
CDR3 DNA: TGTGCCAGCAGCTTACCGGGACAGGGGGCAGTGGGTGAAGCTTTCTTT

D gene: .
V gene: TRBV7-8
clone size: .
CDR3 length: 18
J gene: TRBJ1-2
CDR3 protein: CASSLSVERLRTNYGYTF
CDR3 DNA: TGTGCCAGCAGCTTATCGGTCGAGAGGCTACGAACTAACTATGGCTACACCTTC

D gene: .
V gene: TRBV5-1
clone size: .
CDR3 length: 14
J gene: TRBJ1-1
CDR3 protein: CASSLAGSDTEAFF
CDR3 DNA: TGCGCCAGCAGCTTGGCGGGGTCCGACACTGAAGCTTTCTTT

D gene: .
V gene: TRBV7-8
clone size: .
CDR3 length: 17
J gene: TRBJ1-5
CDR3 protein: CASTLGVPGEENQPQHF
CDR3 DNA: TGTGCCAGCACCTTAGGGGTCCCGGGGGAGGAAAATCAGCCCCAGCATTTT

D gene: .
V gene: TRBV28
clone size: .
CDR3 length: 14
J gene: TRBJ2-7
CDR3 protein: CASSSVDRFSEQYF
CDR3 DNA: TGTGCCAGCAGTTCAGTTGACAGGTTTAGCGAGCAGTACTTC

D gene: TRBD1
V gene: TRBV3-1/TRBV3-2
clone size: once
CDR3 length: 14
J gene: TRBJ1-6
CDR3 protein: CASSGTGERSPLHF
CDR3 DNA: TGTGCCAGCAGCGGGACAGGGGAGAGGTCACCCCTCCACTTT

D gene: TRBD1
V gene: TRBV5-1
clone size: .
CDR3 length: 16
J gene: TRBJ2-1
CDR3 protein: CASSSQGLLSYNEQFF
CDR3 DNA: TGCGCCAGCAGCTCACAGGGGTTGTTGTCCTACAATGAGCAGTTCTTC

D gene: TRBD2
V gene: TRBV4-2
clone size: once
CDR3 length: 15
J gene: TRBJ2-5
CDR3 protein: CASSPGGGVGETQYF
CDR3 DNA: TGTGCCAGCAGCCCCGGGGGAGGGGTTGGGGAGACCCAGTACTTC

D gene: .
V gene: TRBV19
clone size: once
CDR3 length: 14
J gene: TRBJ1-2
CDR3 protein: CASTSQALTYGYTF
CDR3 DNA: TGTGCCAGTACCAGCCAGGCGTTGACCTATGGCTACACCTTC

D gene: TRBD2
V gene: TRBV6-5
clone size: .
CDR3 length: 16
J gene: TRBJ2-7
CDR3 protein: CASSSPGGVVAYEQYF
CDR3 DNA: TGTGCCAGCAGTTCACCTGGGGGGGTTGTAGCCTACGAGCAGTACTTC

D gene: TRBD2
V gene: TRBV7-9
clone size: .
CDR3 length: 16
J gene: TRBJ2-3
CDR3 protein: CASSSLGLAVTDTQYF
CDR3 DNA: TGTGCCAGCAGCTCTCTCGGACTAGCGGTCACAGATACGCAGTATTTT

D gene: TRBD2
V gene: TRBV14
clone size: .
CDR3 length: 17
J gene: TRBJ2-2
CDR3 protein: CASNHFGTSGTGGELFF
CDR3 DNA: TGTGCCAGCAACCACTTCGGGACTAGCGGGACCGGCGGGGAGCTGTTTTTT

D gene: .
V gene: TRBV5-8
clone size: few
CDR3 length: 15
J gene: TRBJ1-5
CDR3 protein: CASSPQEYSNQPQHF
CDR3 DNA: TGTGCCAGCAGCCCCCAGGAATATAGCAATCAGCCCCAGCATTTT

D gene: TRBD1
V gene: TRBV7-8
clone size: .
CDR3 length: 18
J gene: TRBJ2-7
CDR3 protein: CASSSRRMPGTGVYEQYF
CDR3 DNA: TGTGCCAGCAGCTCCCGTCGGATGCCGGGGACAGGGGTTTACGAGCAGTACTTC

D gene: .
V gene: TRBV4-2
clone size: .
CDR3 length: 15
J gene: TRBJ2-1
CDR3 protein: CASSQDTSRYNEQFF
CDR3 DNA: TGTGCCAGCAGCCAAGACACTAGCCGGTACAATGAGCAGTTCTTC

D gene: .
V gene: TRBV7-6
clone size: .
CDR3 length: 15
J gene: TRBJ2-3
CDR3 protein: CASSPLDRSTDTQYF
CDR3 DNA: TGTGCCAGCAGCCCACTAGACCGAAGCACAGATACGCAGTATTTT

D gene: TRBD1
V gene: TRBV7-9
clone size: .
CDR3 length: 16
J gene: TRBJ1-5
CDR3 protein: CASSPPGQGPGQPQHF
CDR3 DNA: TGTGCCAGCAGCCCCCCGGGACAGGGACCAGGCCAGCCCCAGCATTTT

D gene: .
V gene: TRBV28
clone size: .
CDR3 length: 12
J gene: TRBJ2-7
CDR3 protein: CASSQTRREQYF
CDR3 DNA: TGTGCCAGCAGCCAAACTAGACGCGAGCAGTACTTC

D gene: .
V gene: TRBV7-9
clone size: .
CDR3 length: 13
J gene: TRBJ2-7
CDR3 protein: CASSLYGSYEQYF
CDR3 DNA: TGTGCCAGCAGCTTATACGGGAGCTACGAGCAGTACTTC

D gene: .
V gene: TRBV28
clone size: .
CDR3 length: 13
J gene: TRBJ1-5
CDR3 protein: CASSRESNQPQHF
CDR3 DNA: TGTGCCAGCTCCAGGGAAAGCAATCAGCCCCAGCATTTT

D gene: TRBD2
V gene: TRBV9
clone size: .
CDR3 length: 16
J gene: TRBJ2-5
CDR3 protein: CASSGTTSGGAETQYF
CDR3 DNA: TGTGCCAGCAGCGGAACAACAAGCGGGGGTGCAGAGACCCAGTACTTC

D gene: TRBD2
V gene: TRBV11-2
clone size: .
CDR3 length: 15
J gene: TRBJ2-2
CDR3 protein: CASSWGLAGTGELFF
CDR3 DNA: TGTGCCAGCAGCTGGGGACTAGCGGGTACCGGGGAGCTGTTTTTT

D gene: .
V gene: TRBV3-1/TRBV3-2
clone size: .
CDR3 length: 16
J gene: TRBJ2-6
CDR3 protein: CASSHGGSGGANVLTF
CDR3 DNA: TGTGCCAGCAGCCACGGAGGTTCGGGTGGGGCCAACGTCCTGACTTTC

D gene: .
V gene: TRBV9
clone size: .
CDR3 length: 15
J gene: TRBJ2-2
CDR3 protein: CASSALQGRPGELFF
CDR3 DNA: TGTGCCAGCAGCGCACTACAGGGTAGGCCCGGGGAGCTGTTTTTT

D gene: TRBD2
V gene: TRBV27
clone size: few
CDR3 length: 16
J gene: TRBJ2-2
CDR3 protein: CASGTPSGRANGELFF
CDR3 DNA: TGTGCCAGCGGGACCCCCAGCGGGAGGGCCAACGGGGAGCTGTTTTTT

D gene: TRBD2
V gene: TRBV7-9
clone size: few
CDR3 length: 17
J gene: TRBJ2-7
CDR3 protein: CASSPPGLAGGPYEQYF
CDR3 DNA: TGTGCCAGCAGCCCTCCGGGACTAGCGGGAGGGCCGTACGAGCAGTACTTC

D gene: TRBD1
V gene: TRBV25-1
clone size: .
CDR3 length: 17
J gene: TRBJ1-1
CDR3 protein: CASSDHRTGRFVTEAFF
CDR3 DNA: TGTGCCAGCAGCGATCATAGGACAGGGCGGTTTGTCACTGAAGCTTTCTTT

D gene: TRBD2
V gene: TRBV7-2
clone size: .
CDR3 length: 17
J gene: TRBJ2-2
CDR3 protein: CASSVTSGSLNTGELFF
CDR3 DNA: TGTGCCAGCAGCGTAACTAGCGGGAGCCTCAACACCGGGGAGCTGTTTTTT

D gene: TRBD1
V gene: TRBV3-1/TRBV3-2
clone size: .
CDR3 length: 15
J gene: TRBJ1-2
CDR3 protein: CASSPPGQGVRGYTF
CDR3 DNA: TGTGCCAGCAGCCCCCCAGGACAGGGAGTGCGTGGCTACACCTTC

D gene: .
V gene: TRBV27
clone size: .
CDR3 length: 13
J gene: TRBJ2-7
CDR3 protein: CASSLGGLYEQYF
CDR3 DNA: TGTGCCAGCAGTCTCGGGGGGCTATACGAGCAGTACTTC

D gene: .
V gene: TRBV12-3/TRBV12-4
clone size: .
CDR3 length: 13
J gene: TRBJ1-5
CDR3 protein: CASSNYREQPQHF
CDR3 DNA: TGTGCCAGCAGTAACTACAGGGAACAGCCCCAGCATTTT

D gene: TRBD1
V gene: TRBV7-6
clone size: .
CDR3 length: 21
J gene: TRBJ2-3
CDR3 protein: CASSLESSGGDRLRLTDTQYF
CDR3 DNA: TGTGCCAGCAGCTTAGAATCGTCAGGGGGCGACCGCCTCCGATTGACAGATACGCAGTATTTT

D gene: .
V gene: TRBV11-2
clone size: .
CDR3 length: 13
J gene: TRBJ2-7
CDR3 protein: CASSPRLGYEQYF
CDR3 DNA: TGTGCCAGCAGCCCGAGACTCGGGTACGAGCAGTACTTC

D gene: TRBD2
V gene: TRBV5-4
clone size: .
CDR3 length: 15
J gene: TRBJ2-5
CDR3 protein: CASSLPGGIQETQYF
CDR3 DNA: TGTGCCAGCAGCTTGCCGGGAGGGATCCAAGAGACCCAGTACTTC

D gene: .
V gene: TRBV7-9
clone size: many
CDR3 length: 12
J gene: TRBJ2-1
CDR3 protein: CASSQPGNEQFF
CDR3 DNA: TGTGCCAGCAGCCAACCGGGGAATGAGCAGTTCTTC